The T cell receptor beta chain described here comes from a study of T-cell reconstitution after alpha-beta-depleted transplantation in children. Whole-study findings and limits: Some patients' high day-60 TCRbeta diversity was attributed to recipient cells surviving conditioning. One year after transplant, T-cell counts and diversity came mostly from newly produced T cells. Roughly two months post-transplant, alpha-beta T cells reportedly originated from several hundred graft clones that had expanded.

Note on this clonotype: Its antigen remains unidentified. The germline gene is not matched at one end of the junction; a read error may be the cause.

Researchers prepared the TCRbeta library using unique molecular identifiers, the study reports. TCRdb reprocessed the PCR reads with MiXCR, giving one entry per CDR3 protein. The table records under 400,000 distinct CDR3 sequences, 23% of them present only once. The origin of this receptor is a male patient younger than 18 who had a stem cell transplant for acute lymphoblastic leukemia, so the T cells may come from the graft donor. Sequencing used PBMCs, mostly from graft donor cells, obtained 180 days after TCRalphabeta/CD19-depleted stem cell transplant.

In DNA, the CDR3 is TGTGCCAGCAGCTTAGGGTATGGGGCTAGCGGCTTC. Protein: CASSLGYGASGF. V gene TRBV11-2 combines with J gene TRBJ2-1; 7 bases are a match to TRBD2. Germline V gives CDR1 SGHAT, CDR2 FQNNGV. The CDR3 spans 12 residues.